This T cell receptor (beta chain) was identified during a study of blood T cell repertoires in COVID-19. On the study more broadly: Acute and convalescent COVID-19 samples came from the United States, Italy and Spain. PBMCs, B-cell-depleted T cells, or T cells provided the cDNA or gDNA that made up the material.

Clones were sequenced by immunoSEQ multiplex PCR, and TCRdb holds only the in-frame ones, with some missing. The top ten hold around 22% of the sample, which has fewer than 100,000 clones, 75% to 85% seen once. This clone was seen only a few times. The material sequenced was peripheral blood. The TCR comes from a man in his 70s with acute or convalescent COVID-19.

CDR3 residues: CASTRLGDIEEKLFF. DNA for the CDR3: TGTGCCAGTACTAGGCTCGGGGACATTGAGGAAAAACTGTTTTTT. The chain joins TRBV19 to TRBJ1-4; a possible D gene is TRBD1 (6 bases). Germline values: CDR1 LNHDA, CDR2 SQIVND (reference sequence). This CDR3 is 15 amino acids long. Trimming removed 7 bases at V and 8 bases at J, with 20 bases between.